This entry lists 16 T cell receptor beta chains sequenced from one sample in a study of blood T cell repertoires in COVID-19. Clones were read by immunoSEQ multiplex PCR, and TCRdb kept only the in-frame ones, dropping some. The sample contains about 76,000 clones, around 90% of which appear only once. What was sequenced was peripheral blood. These receptors came from a woman aged 45-65 years in a cohort sampled during active COVID-19.

The V call is TRBV6-5, the J call TRBJ1-2; TRBD1 matches at 10 bases. The V gene's germline CDR1 is MNHEY and CDR2 SVGAGI. The CDR3 is 13 amino acids. V lost 6 bases and J lost 8; bases outside the gene matches: 6. The CDR3 is CASSKGQGLGYTF. CDR3 in DNA: TGTGCCAGCAGCAAGGGACAGGGGCTCGGCTACACCTTC.

The chain combines TRBV30 with TRBJ1-4; TRBD1 aligns across 9 bases. The junction had 1 base not matched to a gene; V was cut back by 0 bases and J by 5 bases. CDR3 size: 14 residues. Germline CDR1 reads GTSNPN; CDR2 reads SVGIG (reference sequence). The CDR3 is CAWSVGTGNEKLFF. CDR3 sequence (DNA): TGTGCCTGGAGTGTAGGGACAGGGAATGAAAAACTGTTTTTT.

The DNA of the CDR3 is TGTGCCAGCAGTGAAACGGGAACCGGGACTAGCGTCCACGAGCAGTACTTC. Protein product: CASSETGTGTSVHEQYF. The gene calls are TRBV2 and TRBJ2-7; 10 bases are shared with TRBD2. This CDR3 is 17 amino acids long. V was clipped by 2 bases and J by 5 bases; unmatched bases: 12. The germline V gene has CDR1 SNHLY and CDR2 FYNNEI.

The genes are TRBV28 and TRBJ1-5; D is ambiguous. From germline, CDR1 is MDHEN and CDR2 SYDVKM. This CDR3 comprises 17 residues. V lost 6 bases to trimming and J lost 4 bases, with 22 bases between them. The CDR3 nucleotides are TGTGCCAGCAGAGTCCTACAGCTACGACGCGGGAATCAGCCCCAGCATTTT. Its translation is CASRVLQLRRGNQPQHF.

V usage is TRBV15 and J usage is TRBJ2-5; no clear D. The length of the CDR3 is 17 residues. Germline-derived CDR1 and CDR2 are LNHNV and YYDKDF (reference sequence). The V end was cut by 0 bases, the J end by 6 bases, with 20 bases between. The CDR3 DNA sequence: TGTGCCACCAGCAGAGAAAGAAACCTCAACAGTGGAAAGACCCAGTACTTC. Translating gives CATSRERNLNSGKTQYF. The variable domain in full, completed from reference TRBV15 and TRBJ2-5, reads DAMVIQNPRYQVTQFGKPVTLSCSQTLNHNVMYWYQQKSSQAPKLLFHYYDKDFNNEADTPDNFQSRRPNTSFCFLDIRSPGLGDTAMYLCATSRERNLNSGKTQYFGPGTRLLVL.

The chain couples TRBV18 to TRBJ1-2, with D tentatively TRBD1 (5 bases). Germline-derived CDR1 and CDR2 are KGHSH and LQKENI. Trimming pared 2 bases from V and 5 bases from J, leaving 21 bases between. This CDR3 region has 17 residues. The CDR3 nucleotides are TGTGCCAGCTCACCAGTAGAGACAGCCTCCTTCGGATATGGCTACACCTTC. Translating gives CASSPVETASFGYGYTF.

The gene calls are TRBV2 and TRBJ2-1, with 9 bases fitting TRBD2. The germline V gene has CDR1 SNHLY and CDR2 FYNNEI. The CDR3 runs to 14 residues. Unmatched junction bases numbered 5, after V lost 6 bases and J lost 5 bases. The CDR3 reads CASRVAGEHNEQFF. The CDR3 DNA follows: TGTGCCAGCAGAGTAGCGGGAGAACACAATGAGCAGTTCTTC.

This clone was observed a few times. The V call is TRBV5-4, the J call TRBJ1-6; TRBD1 might be the D (6 bases). V lost 5 bases to trimming and J lost 10 bases, with 16 bases between them. The germline V gene has CDR1 SGHNT and CDR2 YYREEE (reference sequence). This CDR3 has 14 residues. The CDR3 here is CASSLAGAYSPLHF. The CDR3 region has the DNA TGTGCCAGCAGTCTTGCGGGGGCGTACTCACCCCTCCACTTT.

The V gene is TRBV28, the J gene TRBJ2-3; 7 nucleotides agree with TRBD2. J was trimmed by 7 bases and V by 8 bases; bases with no gene match: 12. This CDR3 contains 14 residues. The V gene's germline CDR1 is MDHEN and CDR2 SYDVKM. DNA of the CDR3: TGTGCCAGCTGCCTAGCGGAGGGGAGATATACGCAGTATTTT. It is translated as CASCLAEGRYTQYF.

This clone was recorded only once. CDR3 amino acids: CASSETAGGTDTQYF. The CDR3 DNA is TGCGCCAGCAGTGAAACGGCGGGGGGCACAGATACGCAGTATTTT. This chain connects TRBV10-1 to TRBJ2-3; TRBD2 matches at 7 bases. The CDR3 has 15 amino acids. J was trimmed by 1 base and V by 3 bases; bases with no gene match: 4. Germline V lookup: CDR1 WNHNN, CDR2 SYGVQD (reference sequence).

V gene TRBV19 combines with J gene TRBJ2-1; TRBD2 aligns across 8 bases. V trimming: 2 bases; J trimming: 3 bases; junction bases outside the gene matches: 3. This CDR3 spans 15 amino acids. Looked up from germline, CDR1 is LNHDA and CDR2 is SQIVND (reference sequence). The CDR3 is CASSIPAGGYNEQFF. The DNA for the CDR3 is TGTGCCAGTAGTATACCGGCGGGAGGCTACAATGAGCAGTTCTTC.

The V and J genes are TRBV9 and TRBJ2-6; perhaps TRBD2 as D (6 bases). Trimming left V 3 bases short and J 2 bases short, with 15 bases between. The CDR3 is made up of 17 amino acids. Germline loops: CDR1 SGDLS, CDR2 YYNGEE. CDR3: CASSASAGTAGANVLTF. The DNA for the CDR3 is TGTGCCAGCAGCGCCTCGGCGGGGACGGCTGGGGCCAACGTCCTGACTTTC.

This chain uses TRBV18 with TRBJ2-2, with D perhaps matching TRBD2 (5 bases). CDR1 and CDR2 from the germline V gene are KGHSH and LQKENI. CDR3 length: 14 residues. Deletions cut 6 bases from V and 4 bases from J, with 12 bases between. CDR3 coding DNA: TGTGCCAGCTCCCGACTTGAGGGCACCGGGGAGCTGTTTTTT. It yields the protein CASSRLEGTGELFF. The full variable domain, rest sourced from reference TRBV18 and TRBJ2-2, is NAGVMQNPRHLVRRRGQEARLRCSPMKGHSHVYWYRQLPEEGLKFMVYLQKENIIDESGMPKERFSAEFPKEGPSILRIQQVVRGDSAAYFCASSRLEGTGELFFGEGSRLTVL.

The rearrangement joins TRBV28 to TRBJ1-1, with 7 bases identical to TRBD1. With 5 bases clipped from V and 4 bases from J, the junction kept 4 bases outside the gene matches. Germline CDR1 MDHEN, CDR2 SYDVKM. The CDR3 length is 13 residues. CDR3 sequence (DNA): TGTGCCAGCAGTACAGGACAGGCCACTGAAGCTTTCTTT. Its protein is CASSTGQATEAFF. Filled out from reference TRBV28 and TRBJ1-1, the complete variable domain reads DVKVTQSSRYLVKRTGEKVFLECVQDMDHENMFWYRQDPGLGLRLIYFSYDVKMKEKGDIPEGYSVSREKKERFSLILESASTNQTSMYLCASSTGQATEAFFGQGTRLTVV.

V is TRBV10-2 and J is TRBJ1-1; 8 bases line up with TRBD1. V was clipped by 7 bases and J by 8 bases; unmatched bases: 9. The CDR3 runs to 13 residues. Looked up from germline, CDR1 is WSHSY and CDR2 is SAAADI. The CDR3 protein is CASIPTGDREAFF. The CDR3 DNA reads as TGCGCCAGCATCCCGACAGGGGACAGAGAAGCTTTCTTT.

V and J are TRBV5-1 and TRBJ2-3, with D unclear. Per the germline V gene, CDR1 is SGHRS and CDR2 is YFSETQ. The CDR3 extends over 12 amino acids. V was clipped by 4 bases and J by 2 bases, with 5 bases between them. CDR3 nucleotide sequence: TGCGCCAGCAGCCTTAACACAGATACGCAGTATTTT. Amino acids: CASSLNTDTQYF.